The 19 T cell receptor beta chains in this list originate from one sample, sequenced in a study of T cell responses to AZD1222 COVID-19 vaccine. Generated by immunoSEQ multiplex PCR, the TCRdb table keeps only in-frame clones and is missing some. The sample records 150,000 to 200,000 clones, around 94% being singletons. Source: peripheral blood, taken 28 days after the second dose of the MenACWY control vaccine. These receptors were collected from an adult who received the MenACWY meningococcal vaccine as a control.

The chain employs TRBV7-2 and TRBJ1-3; D not certain. CDR3 length: 12 amino acids. Trimming removed 6 bases at V and 4 bases at J, with 7 bases between. CDR1 and CDR2 (germline): SGHTA, FQGNSA. The CDR3 reads CASRPRGNTIYF. CDR3 DNA: TGTGCCAGCAGACCCCGGGGAAACACCATATATTTT. The full variable domain, completed using reference TRBV7-2 and TRBJ1-3, is GAGVSQSPSNKVTEKGKDVELRCDPISGHTALYWYRQSLGQGLEFLIYFQGNSAPDKSGLPSDRFSAERTGGSVSTLTIQRTQQEDSAVYLCASRPRGNTIYFGEGSWLTVV.

The chain has TRBV9 and TRBJ1-6; D gene ambiguous. V was clipped by 4 bases and J by 0 bases, with 14 bases between them. This CDR3 has 17 amino acids. Germline CDR1 reads SGDLS; CDR2 reads YYNGEE. In DNA form, the CDR3 reads TGTGCCAGCAGCCCCAGCGGGCCCAGCTCCTATAATTCACCCCTCCACTTT. It translates to CASSPSGPSSYNSPLHF.

The chain joins TRBV7-9 to TRBJ1-1, with no clear D. V gave up 4 bases and J gave up 6 bases, with 21 bases separating them. This CDR3 is 16 amino acids long. Germline V CDR1 and CDR2: SEHNR, FQNEAQ (reference sequence). The CDR3 is CASSSVRVGVMAEAFF. The CDR3 coding sequence is TGTGCCAGCAGCTCCGTCCGGGTTGGCGTCATGGCTGAAGCTTTCTTT.

The chain couples TRBV29-1 to TRBJ1-2; no clear D gene. V was clipped by 4 bases and J by 1 base, with 7 bases between them. The CDR3 is 12 residues long. CDR1 and CDR2 from the germline V gene are SQVTM and ANQGSEA. CDR3 protein: CSVGTDNYGYTF. In DNA, the CDR3 is TGCAGCGTTGGGACTGATAACTATGGCTACACCTTC.

DNA of the CDR3: TGCGCCAGCAGCCAAGAATCCCTAGGAACCGGGGAGCTGTTTTTT. This translates into CASSQESLGTGELFF. The chain employs TRBV4-1 and TRBJ2-2, with no clear D. Trimming pared 0 bases from V and 5 bases from J, leaving 10 bases between. The CDR3 is made up of 15 amino acids. Per the germline V gene, CDR1 is MGHRA and CDR2 is YSYEKL.

The V gene is TRBV10-3, the J gene TRBJ2-2; D call uncertain. Trimming removed 11 bases at V and 4 bases at J, with 17 bases between. Germline assignment: CDR1 ENHRY and CDR2 SYGVKD. The CDR3 length is 14 residues. CDR3 nucleotide sequence: TGTGCCGCTCACGCCGGCATATCCACCGGGGAGCTGTTTTTT. Amino acids: CAAHAGISTGELFF.

V is TRBV7-9 and J is TRBJ1-2; D is undetermined. The CDR3 is made up of 11 amino acids. Trimming left V 1 base short and J 9 bases short, with 6 bases between. Germline CDR1 and CDR2: SEHNR and FQNEAQ (reference sequence). CDR3 nucleotide sequence: TGTGCCAGCAGCTTAGTTAACAGCTACACCTTC. Its translation is CASSLVNSYTF.

The chain uses TRBV23-1 and TRBJ1-4; D gene unclear. TRBV23-1 is given ORF status, its function remaining uncertain. This CDR3 is 14 amino acids long. V was shortened by 7 bases and J by 2 bases, with 11 bases between the two germline ends. CDR3 bases: TGCGCCAGCACCCAGCGGCGGACTAATGAAAAACTGTTTTTT. This sequence encodes CASTQRRTNEKLFF.

V gene TRBV5-6 combines with J gene TRBJ2-7, with 8 positions matching TRBD2. Germline V CDR1 and CDR2: SGHDT, YYEEEE. Germline trimming cut 3 bases from V and 3 bases from J; bases unmatched to any gene: 8. The CDR3 sequence is 15 residues long. The CDR3 region is CASSSLADNFYEQYF. As DNA, the CDR3 is TGTGCCAGCAGCTCACTAGCGGACAACTTCTACGAGCAGTACTTC.

The chain couples TRBV5-6 to TRBJ1-5; D not resolved. The germline V gene encodes CDR1 SGHDT and CDR2 YYEEEE. Trimming removed 3 bases at V and 2 bases at J, with 12 bases between. The CDR3 runs 15 residues. This CDR3 is CASSSRGGGNQPQHF. CDR3 coding DNA: TGTGCCAGCAGCTCCCGAGGAGGTGGCAATCAGCCCCAGCATTTT.

The rearrangement uses TRBV30 and TRBJ2-7, with D perhaps assigned TRBD1 or TRBD2 (5 bases each). CDR1 is GTSNPN, CDR2 SVGIG, per germline (reference sequence). The CDR3 runs 13 residues. V lost 4 bases, J lost 3 bases, and 13 bases lay in between. CDR3 sequence reads: CAWKLGTHYEQYF. Written as DNA, the CDR3 is TGTGCCTGGAAGCTCGGGACCCACTACGAGCAGTACTTC. The variable domain in full, with the rest retrieved from reference TRBV30 and TRBJ2-7, is SQTIHQWPATLVQPVGSPLSLECTVEGTSNPNLYWYRQAAGRGLQLLFYSVGIGQISSEVPQNLSASRPQDRQFILSSKKLLLSDSGFYLCAWKLGTHYEQYFGPGTRLTVT.

This chain connects TRBV7-9 to TRBJ2-2; 8 bases agree with TRBD1. The CDR3 has 14 amino acids. Germline V CDR1 and CDR2: SEHNR, FQNEAQ (reference sequence). The J segment lost 7 bases and the V segment lost 5 bases, leaving 6 bases of the junction unmatched. The CDR3, as DNA: TGTGCCAGCAGCGAGCAGGGGGCCGGCGGGGAGCTGTTTTTT. Its translation is CASSEQGAGGELFF.

The sample holds one count of this clone. The rearrangement joins TRBV19 to TRBJ2-2, with 9 bases identical to TRBD1. Germline V gene data show CDR1 as LNHDA and CDR2 as SQIVND (reference sequence). Trimming removed 1 base from V and 0 bases from J; junction bases left unmatched: 0. CDR3 length equals 16 residues. CDR3 sequence: CASSIGTGANTGELFF. Here the CDR3 DNA reads TGTGCCAGTAGTATAGGGACAGGGGCGAACACCGGGGAGCTGTTTTTT.

This chain joins TRBV15 and TRBJ2-1, with D possibly matching TRBD2 (5 bases). V was pared by 1 base and J by 6 bases, with 10 bases between. CDR1 and CDR2 from the germline V gene are LNHNV and YYDKDF (reference sequence). The CDR3 has 14 amino acids. Written as DNA, the CDR3 is TGTGCCACCAGCAGAGCGGGGTACTTCAATGAGCAGTTCTTC. Translating it yields CATSRAGYFNEQFF. The complete variable domain, with remaining parts taken from reference TRBV15 and TRBJ2-1, reads DAMVIQNPRYQVTQFGKPVTLSCSQTLNHNVMYWYQQKSSQAPKLLFHYYDKDFNNEADTPDNFQSRRPNTSFCFLDIRSPGLGDTAMYLCATSRAGYFNEQFFGPGTRLTVL.

V gene TRBV5-1 combines with J gene TRBJ2-5, with a weak D call TRBD1 (5 bases). CDR3 size: 15 residues. The V and J ends lost 3 bases and 5 bases respectively, with 17 bases between them. The V gene's germline CDR1 is SGHRS and CDR2 YFSETQ. The DNA of the CDR3 is TGCGCCAGCAGCTGGCAACAGGACAAGGGGGAGACCCAGTACTTC. It is translated as CASSWQQDKGETQYF.

The CDR3 loop reads CASSLGLQGPGEQFF. CDR3 bases: TGCGCCAGCAGCTTGGGATTGCAGGGACCGGGCGAGCAGTTCTTC. The rearrangement joins TRBV5-1 to TRBJ2-1; the D call may be TRBD1 or TRBD2 (5 bases each). CDR3 length: 15 residues. Trimming left V 0 bases short and J 10 bases short, with 17 bases between. CDR1 is SGHRS and CDR2 is YFSETQ in the germline V gene.

The chain is built from TRBV28 and TRBJ1-6; D ambiguous. V gave up 6 bases and J gave up 0 bases, with 6 bases separating them. Looked up from germline, CDR1 is MDHEN and CDR2 is SYDVKM. CDR3 length: 14 amino acids. The CDR3 DNA follows: TGTGCCAGCAGGCTGAGCTCCTATAATTCACCCCTCCACTTT. This encodes CASRLSSYNSPLHF.

The chain is built from TRBV9 and TRBJ2-3, with 15 bases that match TRBD2. The CDR3 runs 20 residues. Trimming cost V 0 bases and J 4 bases; bases outside gene matches: 12. From germline, CDR1 is SGDLS and CDR2 YYNGEE. The CDR3 loop is CASSVGPQLGLAGGSDTQYF. The CDR3 nucleotides are TGTGCCAGCAGCGTAGGCCCCCAGCTGGGACTAGCGGGAGGCTCAGATACGCAGTATTTT.

The rearrangement links TRBV5-1 to TRBJ1-5, with 8 bases identical to TRBD1. The germline V gene has CDR1 SGHRS and CDR2 YFSETQ. This CDR3 has 15 residues. V shed 4 bases and J 3 bases; nucleotides not matched to a gene: 6. The CDR3 protein is CASSPTGDVNQPQHF. The CDR3, as DNA: TGCGCCAGCAGCCCGACAGGGGATGTCAATCAGCCCCAGCATTTT.